The TCR beta chain under discussion was sequenced for a study of molecular identifiers for immune sequencing clone quantification. Overall study context: Four portions were sequenced after RNA from roughly 21,000 or 96,000 naive CD8 cells was split five ways in replicates. Study results and caveats: Amid approximately 1 million naive cells, spiked Jurkat TCR RNA from one cell was reportedly still detectable. More than 97% of effector molecules, versus under 1% of naive-cell molecules, belonged to clones above 20 RNA copies.

Previously reported methods and listed TCR primers produced the bulk TCR libraries. TCRdb ran MiXCR on the PCR reads and lists one entry per CDR3 protein. The sample comprises about 510,000 distinct CDR3 sequences, about 20% of which are singletons, and around 0.86% rests with the top ten. Details on this clonotype: The antigen is not known. At one end the junction does not follow the germline gene, possibly because of a read error.

The sample consisted of naive CD8+ T cells from blood, with Jurkat cell RNA spiked in. Stated subset: FACS-sorted CD8+CD4-CCR7+CD45RA+ naive T cells. The receptor was isolated from a human donor in good health. Some libraries in this study had Jurkat cell RNA spiked in.

CDR3 DNA sequence: TGCGCCAGCAGCCAAGATCTCCGGACCTACGGGCAGTACTTC. Translation: CASSQDLRTYGQYF. V gene TRBV4-3 combines with J gene TRBJ2-7; D is undetermined. The CDR3 runs to 14 residues. The germline CDR1 and CDR2 sequences are LGHNA and YSLEER.